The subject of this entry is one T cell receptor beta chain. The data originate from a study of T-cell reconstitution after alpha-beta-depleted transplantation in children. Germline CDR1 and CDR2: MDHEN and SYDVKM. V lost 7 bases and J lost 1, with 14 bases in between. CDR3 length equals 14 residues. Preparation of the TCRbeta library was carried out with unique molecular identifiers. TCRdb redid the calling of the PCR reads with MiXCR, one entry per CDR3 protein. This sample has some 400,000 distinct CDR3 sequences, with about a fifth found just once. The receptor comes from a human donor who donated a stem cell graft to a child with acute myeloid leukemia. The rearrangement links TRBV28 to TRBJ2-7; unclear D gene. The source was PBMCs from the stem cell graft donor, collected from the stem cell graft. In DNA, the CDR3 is TGTGCCAGCAAGAAGAACTTAATTTCCTACGAGCAGTACTTC. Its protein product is CASKKNLISYEQYF.